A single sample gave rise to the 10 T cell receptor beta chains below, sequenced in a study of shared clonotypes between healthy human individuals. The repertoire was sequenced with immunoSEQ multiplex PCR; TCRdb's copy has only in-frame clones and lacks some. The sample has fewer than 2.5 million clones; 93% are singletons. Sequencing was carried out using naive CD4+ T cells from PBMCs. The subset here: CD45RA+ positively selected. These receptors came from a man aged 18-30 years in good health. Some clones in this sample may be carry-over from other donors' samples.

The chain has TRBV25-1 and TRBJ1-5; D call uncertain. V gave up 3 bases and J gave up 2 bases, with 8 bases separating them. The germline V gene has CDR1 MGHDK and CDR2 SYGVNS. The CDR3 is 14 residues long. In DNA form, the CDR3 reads TGTGCCAGCAGTGACAGGTATGGCAATCAGCCCCAGCATTTT. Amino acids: CASSDRYGNQPQHF. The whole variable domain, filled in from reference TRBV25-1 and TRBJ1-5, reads EADIYQTPRYLVIGTGKKITLECSQTMGHDKMYWYQQDPGMELHLIHYSYGVNSTEKGDLSSESTVSRIRTEHFPLTLESARPSHTSQYLCASSDRYGNQPQHFGDGTRLSIL.

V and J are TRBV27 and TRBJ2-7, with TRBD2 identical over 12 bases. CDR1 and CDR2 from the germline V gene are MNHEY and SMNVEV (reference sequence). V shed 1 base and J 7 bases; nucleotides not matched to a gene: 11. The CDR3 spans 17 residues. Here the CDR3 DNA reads TGTGCCAGCAGTTTATGGTCCGCTAGCGGGGGGGGCAGAGAGCAGTACTTC. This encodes CASSLWSASGGGREQYF.

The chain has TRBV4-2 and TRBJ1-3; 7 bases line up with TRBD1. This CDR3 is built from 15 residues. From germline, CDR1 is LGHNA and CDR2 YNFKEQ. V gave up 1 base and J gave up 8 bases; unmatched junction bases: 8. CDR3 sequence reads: CASSQGLAGGDTIYF. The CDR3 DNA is TGTGCCAGCAGCCAAGGCCTGGCAGGGGGAGACACCATATATTTT.

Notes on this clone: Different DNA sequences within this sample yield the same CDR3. The CDR3 here is CASSPTGQSYEQYF. The CDR3 nucleotides are TGTGCCAGCTCACCAACCGGACAGAGCTACGAGCAGTACTTC. The V gene is TRBV18, the J gene TRBJ2-7, with a tentative D call TRBD1 (6 bases). There are 14 residues in the CDR3. The V end was cut by 2 bases, the J end by 3 bases, with 11 bases between. Germline loops: CDR1 KGHSH, CDR2 LQKENI. Drawing the rest from reference TRBV18 and TRBJ2-7, the complete variable domain is NAGVMQNPRHLVRRRGQEARLRCSPMKGHSHVYWYRQLPEEGLKFMVYLQKENIIDESGMPKERFSAEFPKEGPSILRIQQVVRGDSAAYFCASSPTGQSYEQYFGPGTRLTVT.

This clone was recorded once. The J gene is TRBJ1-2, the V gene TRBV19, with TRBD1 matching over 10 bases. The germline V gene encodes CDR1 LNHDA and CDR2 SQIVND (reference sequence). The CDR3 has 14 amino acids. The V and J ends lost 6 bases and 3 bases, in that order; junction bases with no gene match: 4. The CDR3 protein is CASRDRGRDYGYTF. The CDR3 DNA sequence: TGTGCCAGTAGGGACAGGGGGAGGGACTATGGCTACACCTTC.

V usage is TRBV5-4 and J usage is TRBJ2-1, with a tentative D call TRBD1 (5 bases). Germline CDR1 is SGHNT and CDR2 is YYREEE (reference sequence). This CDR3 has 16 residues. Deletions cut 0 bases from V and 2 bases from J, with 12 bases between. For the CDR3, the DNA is TGTGCCAGCAGCTTGGGGGTACAGGTCCCCTACAATGAGCAGTTCTTC. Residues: CASSLGVQVPYNEQFF.

The CDR3 DNA is TGCGCCAGCAGCTTGTTGGGTTCCTACAATGAGCAGTTCTTC. Encoded protein: CASSLLGSYNEQFF. The rearrangement joins TRBV5-1 to TRBJ2-1; no firm D call. This CDR3 region has 14 residues. CDR1 SGHRS and CDR2 YFSETQ come from the germline V gene. V gave up 1 base and J gave up 1 base, with 6 bases separating them.

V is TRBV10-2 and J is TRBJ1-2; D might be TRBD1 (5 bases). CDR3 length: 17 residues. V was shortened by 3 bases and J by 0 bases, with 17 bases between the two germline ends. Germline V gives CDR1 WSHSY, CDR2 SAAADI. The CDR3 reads CASSDVRGRNSNYGYTF. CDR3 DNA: TGCGCCAGCAGTGATGTGAGGGGACGGAACTCTAACTATGGCTACACCTTC.

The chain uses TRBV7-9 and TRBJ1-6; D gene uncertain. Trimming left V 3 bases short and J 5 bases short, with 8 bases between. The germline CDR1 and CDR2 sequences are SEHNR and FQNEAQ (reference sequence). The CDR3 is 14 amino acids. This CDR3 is CASSLAGDNSPLHF. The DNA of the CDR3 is TGTGCCAGCAGCTTGGCAGGAGATAATTCACCCCTCCACTTT.

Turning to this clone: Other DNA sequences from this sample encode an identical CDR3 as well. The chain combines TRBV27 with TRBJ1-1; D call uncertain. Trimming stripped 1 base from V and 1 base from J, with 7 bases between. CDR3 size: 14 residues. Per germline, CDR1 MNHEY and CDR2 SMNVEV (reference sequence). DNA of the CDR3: TGTGCCAGCAGTTTATGGGGTAAGAACACTGAAGCTTTCTTT. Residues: CASSLWGKNTEAFF.